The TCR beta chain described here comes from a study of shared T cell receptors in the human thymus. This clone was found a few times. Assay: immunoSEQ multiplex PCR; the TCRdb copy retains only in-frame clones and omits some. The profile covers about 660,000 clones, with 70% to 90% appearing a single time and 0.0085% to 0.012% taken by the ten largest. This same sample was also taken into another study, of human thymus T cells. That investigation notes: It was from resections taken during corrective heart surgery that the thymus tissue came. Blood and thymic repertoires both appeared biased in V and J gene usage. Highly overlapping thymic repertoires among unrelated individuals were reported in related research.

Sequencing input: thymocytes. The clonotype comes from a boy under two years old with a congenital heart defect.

Here the CDR3 reads CASTSGLAYNEQFF. The DNA of the CDR3 is TGTGCCAGCACCTCGGGACTAGCTTACAATGAGCAGTTCTTC. J is TRBJ2-1 and V is TRBV6-5; TRBD2 aligns across 9 bases. The trim removed 7 bases at V and 4 bases at J, leaving 5 bases unmatched. Germline CDR1 reads MNHEY; CDR2 reads SVGAGI. The CDR3 is 14 residues long.